Listed below are T cell receptor beta chains from one sample, sequenced in a study of T cell responses to AZD1222 COVID-19 vaccine. Clones were read by immunoSEQ multiplex PCR, and TCRdb kept only the in-frame ones, dropping some. The sample lists some 100,000 clones, about 88% occurring once. The material sequenced was peripheral blood, taken on day 0 of AZD1222 vaccination. The receptor source for this set is an adult in good health. Each CDR3 is given with its conserved first and last residue. The order of the fields is V gene, J gene, clone size, D gene, CDR3 protein, CDR3 DNA. The D gene is left open where the match is weak. A row's size may be missing; if present it is once, few, many or a size class.

TRBV23-1	TRBJ1-2	-	-	CASSPKGRGSPYGYTF	TGCGCCAGCAGTCCCAAAGGAAGAGGCAGCCCCTATGGCTACACCTTC
TRBV9	TRBJ1-1	-	-	CASSVTSNTEAFF	TGTGCCAGCAGCGTGACGTCGAACACTGAAGCTTTCTTT
TRBV3-1/TRBV3-2	TRBJ2-2	-	TRBD2	CASSLVPGGTGELFF	TGTGCCAGCAGCCTTGTGCCCGGGGGGACCGGGGAGCTGTTTTTT
TRBV4-2	TRBJ2-7	-	-	CASSQRIEPSYEQYF	TGTGCCAGCAGCCAAAGGATAGAGCCCTCCTACGAGCAGTACTTC
TRBV5-1	TRBJ2-7	once	TRBD2	CASSLGLAGQGDEQYF	TGCGCCAGCAGCCTAGGACTAGCGGGACAAGGGGACGAGCAGTACTTC
TRBV19	TRBJ2-5	few	TRBD2	CASSIGGTLTEETQYF	TGTGCCAGTAGTATCGGGGGGACCCTGACAGAAGAGACCCAGTACTTC
TRBV2	TRBJ1-3	few	-	CASIADVSGNTIYF	TGTGCCAGCATTGCGGACGTCTCGGGAAACACCATATATTTT
TRBV5-1	TRBJ1-1	-	-	CASSRDVQPNTEAFF	TGCGCCAGCAGCCGAGATGTACAGCCGAACACTGAAGCTTTCTTT
TRBV5-1	TRBJ2-7	-	-	CASSLVIGEYYEQYF	TGCGCCAGCAGCTTGGTAATCGGGGAGTACTACGAGCAGTACTTC
TRBV1	TRBJ2-7	-	-	CTSSPGTSGRAEYEQYF	TGCACCAGCAGCCCCGGGACTAGCGGGAGGGCCGAATACGAGCAGTACTTC